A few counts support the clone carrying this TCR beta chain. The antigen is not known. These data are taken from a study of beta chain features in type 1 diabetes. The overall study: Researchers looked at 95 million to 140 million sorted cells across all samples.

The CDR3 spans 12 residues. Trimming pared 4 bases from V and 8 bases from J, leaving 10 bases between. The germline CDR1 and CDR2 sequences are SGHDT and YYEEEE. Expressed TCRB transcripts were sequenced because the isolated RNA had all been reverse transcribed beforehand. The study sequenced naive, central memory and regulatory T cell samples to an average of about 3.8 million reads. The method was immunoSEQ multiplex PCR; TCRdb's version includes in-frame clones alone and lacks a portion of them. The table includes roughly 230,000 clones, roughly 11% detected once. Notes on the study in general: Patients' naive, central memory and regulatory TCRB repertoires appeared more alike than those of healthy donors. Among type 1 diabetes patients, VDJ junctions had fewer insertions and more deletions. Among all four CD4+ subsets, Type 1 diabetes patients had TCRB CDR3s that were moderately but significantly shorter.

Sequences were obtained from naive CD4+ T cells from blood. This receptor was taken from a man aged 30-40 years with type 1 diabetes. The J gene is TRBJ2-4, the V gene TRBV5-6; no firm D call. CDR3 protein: CASSAIRDIQYF. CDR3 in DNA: TGTGCCAGCAGCGCAATCCGAGACATTCAGTACTTC.